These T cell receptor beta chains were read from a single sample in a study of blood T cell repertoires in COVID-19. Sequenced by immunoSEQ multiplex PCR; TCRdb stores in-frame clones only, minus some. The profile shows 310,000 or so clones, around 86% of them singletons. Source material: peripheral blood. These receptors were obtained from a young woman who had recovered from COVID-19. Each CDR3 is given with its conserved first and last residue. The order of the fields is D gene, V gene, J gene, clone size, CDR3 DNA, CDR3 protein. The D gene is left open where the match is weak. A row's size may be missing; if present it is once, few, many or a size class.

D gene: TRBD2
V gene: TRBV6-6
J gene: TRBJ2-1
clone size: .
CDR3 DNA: TGTGCCAGCCGAGCGGGAGGGTCGGGCGAGCAGTTCTTC
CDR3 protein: CASRAGGSGEQFF

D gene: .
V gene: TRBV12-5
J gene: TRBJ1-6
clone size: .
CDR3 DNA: TGTGCTAGTCTCACGGGGGGTTCACCCCTCCACTTT
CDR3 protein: CASLTGGSPLHF

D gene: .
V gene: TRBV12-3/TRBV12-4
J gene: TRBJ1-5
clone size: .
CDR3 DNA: TGTGCCAGCAGTTTGGAGGGATACCAGCATTTT
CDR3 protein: CASSLEGYQHF

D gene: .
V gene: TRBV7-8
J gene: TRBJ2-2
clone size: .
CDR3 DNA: TGTGCCAGCATCGGAGGGTACACTAGCGCCCAGGGGACCGGGGAGCTGTTTTTT
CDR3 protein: CASIGGYTSAQGTGELFF

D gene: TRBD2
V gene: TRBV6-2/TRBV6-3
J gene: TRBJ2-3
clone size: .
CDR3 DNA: TGTGCCAGCAGTTACCCGACCAAGAAGCTAGCGGGAGGGGCCGATACGCAGTATTTT
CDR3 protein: CASSYPTKKLAGGADTQYF

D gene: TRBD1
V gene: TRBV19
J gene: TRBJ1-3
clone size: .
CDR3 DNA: TGTGCCAGTCGGACAGGTGATTACTCTGGAAACACCATATATTTT
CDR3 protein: CASRTGDYSGNTIYF

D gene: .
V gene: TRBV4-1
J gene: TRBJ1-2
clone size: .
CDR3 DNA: TGCGCCAGCAGCGCCGACAGCCACCTGAACTATGGCTACACCTTC
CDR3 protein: CASSADSHLNYGYTF

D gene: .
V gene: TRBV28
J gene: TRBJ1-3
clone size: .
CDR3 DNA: TGTGCCAGCGTCAGATCTGAGAAGGGGGTTCGGAACACCATATATTTT
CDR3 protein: CASVRSEKGVRNTIYF

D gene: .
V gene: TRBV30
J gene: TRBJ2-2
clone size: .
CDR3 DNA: TGTGCCTGGAGTGTATTTGGCCCGAACACCGGGGAGCTGTTTTTT
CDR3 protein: CAWSVFGPNTGELFF

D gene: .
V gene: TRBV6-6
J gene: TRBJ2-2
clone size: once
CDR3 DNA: TGTGCCAGCACGGCTAGCAGAGGGAACACCGGGGAGCTGTTTTTT
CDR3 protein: CASTASRGNTGELFF

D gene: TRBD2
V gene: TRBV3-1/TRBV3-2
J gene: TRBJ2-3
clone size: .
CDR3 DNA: TGTGCCAGCAGCCAAGATAGGTTAGCGGGAGTCCCCGATACGCAGTATTTT
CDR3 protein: CASSQDRLAGVPDTQYF

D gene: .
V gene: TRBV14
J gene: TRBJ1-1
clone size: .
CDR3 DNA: TGTGCCAGCAGCCAAGTTCAGGGGCTCGAAGCTTTCTTT
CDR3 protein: CASSQVQGLEAFF

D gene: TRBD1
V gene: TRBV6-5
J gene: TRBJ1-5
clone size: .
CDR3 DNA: TGTGCCAGCAGGCTCAGGGGGAATCAGCCCCAGCATTTT
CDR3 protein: CASRLRGNQPQHF

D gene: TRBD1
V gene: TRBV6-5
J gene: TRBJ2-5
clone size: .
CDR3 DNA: TGTGCCAGCAGCCCATGGACAGGGGGCGTAGAGACCCAGTACTTC
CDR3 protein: CASSPWTGGVETQYF

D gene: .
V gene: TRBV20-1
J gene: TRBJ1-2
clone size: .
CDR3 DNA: TGCAGTGCTAGTATCGGTGGCTATGGCTACACCTTC
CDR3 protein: CSASIGGYGYTF

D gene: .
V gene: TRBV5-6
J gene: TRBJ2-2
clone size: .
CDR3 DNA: TGTGCCAGCAGCTTGGAACAGAAATCGAACACCGGGGAGCTGTTTTTT
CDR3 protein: CASSLEQKSNTGELFF

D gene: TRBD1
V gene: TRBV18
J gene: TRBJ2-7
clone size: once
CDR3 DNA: TGTGCCAGCTCAGCTGGAGAACAGGGGTTCTACGAGCAGTACTTC
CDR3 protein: CASSAGEQGFYEQYF

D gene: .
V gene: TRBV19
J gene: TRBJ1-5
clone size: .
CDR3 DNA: TGTGCCAGTAGGGACAGTTTTATGGTGGGCAATCAGCCCCAGCATTTT
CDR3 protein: CASRDSFMVGNQPQHF

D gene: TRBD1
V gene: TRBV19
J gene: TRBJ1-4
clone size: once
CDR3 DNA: TGTGCCAGTAGTCCGAGGGACAGCTACTATGAAAAACTGTTTTTT
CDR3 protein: CASSPRDSYYEKLFF

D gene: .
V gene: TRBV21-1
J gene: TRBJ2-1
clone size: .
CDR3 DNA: TGTGCCAGCAGCAAAGAGAGGGGACTAGCGGGGGGCCCTTACAATGAGCAGTTCTTC
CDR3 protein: CASSKERGLAGGPYNEQFF